This T cell receptor (beta chain) is drawn from a study of shared clonotypes between healthy human individuals. Study information: Each donor had three CD4 naive, three CD4 memory, two CD8 naive and one CD8 memory plate.

Deep was the level used in running the assay. Measured with immunoSEQ multiplex PCR; TCRdb has only the in-frame clones, and not every one. Of more than 1 million clones in the sample, roughly 74% are singletons; the top ten hold approximately 0.5%. The CDR3 spans 15 residues. Germline CDR1 and CDR2: SGHNT and YYREEE (reference sequence). Trimming took 0 bases from V and 7 from J; bases not matched to a gene: 5. With respect to this clone: What it binds is unknown.

Study-wide findings and caveats: Clonotype sharing among donors likely depends on sequencing depth. Rarefaction showed sorted-subset sequencing was incomplete despite large depth.

The chain uses TRBV5-4 and TRBJ2-3, with 10 bases fitting TRBD2. Specimen: memory CD4+ T cells from PBMCs. Subset given: CD45RA-negative fraction. The receptor was isolated from a man aged 18 to 30 in good health. Some clones in this sample may be carry-over from other donors' samples. CDR3 sequence reads: CASSLDGTSEYTQYF. CDR3 coding DNA: TGTGCCAGCAGCTTGGATGGGACTAGCGAGTATACGCAGTATTTT.